These 16 T cell receptor beta chains originate from one sample sequenced in a study of spatial heterogeneity in lung cancer. Specified time point: sample taken at primary tumor resection. Frozen PBMC, nontumor lung or tumor provided whole RNA, which was sequenced unsorted. Each CDR3 protein gets one entry after TCRdb re-called the 5' RACE reads with MiXCR. This table has about 38,000 distinct CDR3 sequences, around 7.5% appearing once. The sample here was PBMCs, taken at surgery. Receptor source: a male donor with early-stage non-small cell lung cancer.

This clonotype has just a few counts. V and J are TRBV11-2 and TRBJ2-1, with TRBD2 identical over 12 bases. In germline, CDR1 is SGHAT, CDR2 FQNNGV. Trimming cost V 5 bases and J 6 bases; bases outside gene matches: 5. The CDR3 loop spans 15 amino acids. The CDR3 nucleotides are TGTGCCAGCAGCGCGACTAGCGGGAGTACCAATGAGCAGTTCTTC. Encoded protein: CASSATSGSTNEQFF.

The chain carries TRBV7-2 and TRBJ2-3; D uncertain. This CDR3 region has 14 residues. CDR1 is SGHTA, CDR2 FQGNSA, per germline. Trimming stripped 1 base from V and 6 bases from J, with 11 bases between. This CDR3 reads CASSLGLQADTQYF. The DNA for the CDR3 is TGTGCCAGCAGCTTAGGGCTTCAAGCCGATACGCAGTATTTT.

This clonotype was observed many times. The rearrangement joins TRBV6-6 to TRBJ2-7, with D tentatively TRBD1 (6 bases). The V gene's germline CDR1 is MNHNY and CDR2 SVGAGI (reference sequence). V lost 5 bases to trimming and J lost 3 bases, with 11 bases between them. The length of the CDR3 is 13 residues. The chain's CDR3 is CASSGQTIYEQYF. CDR3 coding DNA: TGTGCCAGCAGTGGACAGACCATCTACGAGCAGTACTTC.

This clonotype is medium-sized within its sample. V and J are TRBV20-1 and TRBJ2-3, with D possibly TRBD1 on 6 matching bases. Germline CDR1 DFQATT, CDR2 SNEGSKA (reference sequence). The V gene lost 2 bases and the J gene lost 2 bases, with 14 bases spanning the gap. This CDR3 is built from 15 residues. The CDR3 reads CSARSGDRDTDTQYF. In DNA form, the CDR3 reads TGCAGTGCTAGATCAGGGGATCGGGACACAGATACGCAGTATTTT.

This clonotype showed up many times. V and J are TRBV3-1 and TRBJ1-1; no clear D gene. The V and J ends lost 4 bases and 3 bases respectively, with 12 bases between them. This CDR3 is 14 amino acids long. The germline gives CDR1 LGHDT, CDR2 YNNKEL (reference sequence). The CDR3 loop is CASSRDLDDTEAFF. The CDR3 DNA reads as TGTGCCAGCAGCCGAGACTTGGACGACACTGAAGCTTTCTTT. The full variable domain, in which reference TRBV3-1 and TRBJ1-1 provide the parts outside the CDR3, is DTAVSQTPKYLVTQMGNDKSIKCEQNLGHDTMYWYKQDSKKFLKIMFSYNNKELIINETVPNRFSPKSPDKAHLNLHINSLELGDSAVYFCASSRDLDDTEAFFGQGTRLTVV.

In this sample, this clonotype turned up many times. This chain connects TRBV24-1 to TRBJ2-3; TRBD2 agrees at 8 bases. Germline trimming cut 8 bases from V and 4 bases from J; bases unmatched to any gene: 10. This CDR3 contains 15 residues. CDR1 and CDR2 (germline): KGHDR, SFDVKD. This CDR3 reads CATKAAGERSDTQYF. The DNA of the CDR3 is TGTGCCACCAAGGCAGCGGGAGAGCGATCAGATACGCAGTATTTT.

This clonotype has at least ten counts. This chain connects TRBV24-1 to TRBJ1-5; D gene uncertain. The CDR3 covers 17 residues. Trimming cost V 1 base and J 0 bases, with 12 bases left between them. CDR1 and CDR2 (germline): KGHDR, SFDVKD. The CDR3: CATSDLNRPFSNQPQHF. The CDR3 DNA reads as TGTGCCACCAGTGATTTAAATCGACCTTTTAGCAATCAGCCCCAGCATTTT.

This chain uses TRBV6-2 or TRBV6-3 with TRBJ1-6; D is uncertain. The V end lost 4 bases, the J end lost 0 bases, and 13 bases lay between the germline ends. CDR3 size: 17 residues. Germline values: CDR1 MNHEY, CDR2 SVGEGT. CDR3 region: CASSWGDDSSYNSPLHF. In DNA form, the CDR3 reads TGTGCCAGCAGTTGGGGTGACGATTCCTCCTATAATTCACCCCTCCACTTT.

This clonotype was seen many times. The chain carries TRBV6-5 and TRBJ2-7; D is ambiguous. Germline values: CDR1 MNHEY, CDR2 SVGAGI. Trimming shortened V by 2 bases and J by 6 bases, and 11 bases separated the two germline ends. The CDR3 has 13 residues. This chain's CDR3 is CASSYRKYGEQYV. CDR3 nucleotide sequence: TGTGCCAGCAGTTACAGAAAATATGGCGAGCAGTACGTC.

Note on this clonotype: A much more abundant neighbour one base away suggests this may be a read error. This chain connects TRBV12-3 or TRBV12-4 to TRBJ2-2, with D possibly matching TRBD1 (6 bases). The CDR3 extends over 13 amino acids. The CDR3 protein is CPSRSQGTGELFF. CDR3 coding DNA: TGTCCCAGCAGGTCACAGGGAACCGGGGAGCTGTTTTTT.

This clonotype was recorded a few times. The chain recombines TRBV27 with TRBJ1-1, with TRBD1 as a possible D gene (6 bases). Germline V lookup: CDR1 MNHEY, CDR2 SMNVEV (reference sequence). The CDR3 has 14 residues. V shed 0 bases and J shed 4 bases, with 9 bases lying between them. CDR3 bases: TGTGCCAGCAGTTTATCGGGGGGCGGCACTGAAGCTTTCTTT. This encodes CASSLSGGGTEAFF.

This chain's CDR3 is CASSYAGTSYNEQFF. CDR3 coding DNA: TGTGCCAGCAGTTACGCCGGGACTTCATACAATGAGCAGTTCTTC. J is TRBJ2-1 and V is TRBV6-5; D perhaps matches TRBD2 (6 bases). Trimming shortened V by 2 bases and J by 4 bases, and 12 bases separated the two germline ends. In germline, CDR1 is MNHEY, CDR2 SVGAGI. The CDR3 has 15 amino acids.

This clonotype was seen many times. DNA of the CDR3: TGCAGCGTTGGGGGTAGCGGGAGAGGAGGGGATACGCAGTATTTT. It is translated as CSVGGSGRGGDTQYF. The gene calls are TRBV29-1 and TRBJ2-3; 9 bases match TRBD2. Germline V gene data show CDR1 as SQVTM and CDR2 as ANQGSEA. This CDR3 is 15 amino acids long. The V gene end was trimmed by 4 bases and the J gene end by 6 bases; junction bases not matched to a gene: 11.

The chain employs TRBV3-1 and TRBJ1-1, with D maybe TRBD1 (5 bases). V lost 4 bases and J lost 6, with 12 bases in between. The CDR3 is 13 residues long. Germline-derived CDR1 and CDR2 are LGHDT and YNNKEL (reference sequence). Here the CDR3 reads CASSRGGAAEAFF. The CDR3 nucleotides are TGTGCCAGCAGCCGCGGGGGAGCCGCTGAAGCTTTCTTT.

As for this clonotype: This may stem from a read error, because a much larger clone lies one nucleotide away. V and J are TRBV4-1 and TRBJ1-1; 7 nucleotides line up with TRBD1. Germline loops: CDR1 MGHRA, CDR2 YSYEKL. The CDR3 consists of 15 residues. In nucleotides, the CDR3 is TGCGCCGGCAGCCAGGGGGAGGGGGTGAACACTGAAGCTTTCTTT. Its translation: CAGSQGEGVNTEAFF.

This clonotype was seen repeatedly, ten times or more. The chain joins TRBV7-2 to TRBJ2-5, with TRBD2 identical over 8 bases. V lost 2 bases to trimming and J lost 0 bases; unmatched junction nucleotides: 2. Germline CDR1 and CDR2: SGHTA and FQGNSA. CDR3 length: 15 amino acids. CDR3 region: CASSLQRGNQETQYF. The CDR3 nucleotides read TGTGCCAGCAGCTTACAGCGGGGGAACCAAGAGACCCAGTACTTC.